This TCR beta chain came from a study of blood T cell repertoires in COVID-19. Study-level information: Researchers got acute and convalescent COVID-19 samples from the United States, Italy and Spain.

CDR1 and CDR2 (germline): ENHRY, SYGVKD. The V end lost 6 bases, the J end lost 1 base, and 14 bases lay between the germline ends. This CDR3 is 15 amino acids long. Original data processing: How many nucleated cells were present was estimated from reference gene primer amplification. Assay used: immunoSEQ multiplex PCR; TCRdb lists only in-frame clones, some missing. From that table come the V and J calls and clone size; the DNA was used to work out D and trimming. Among hundreds of thousands of clones, roughly 80% were seen once, and the ten largest hold about 5%. Across 20 to 25 US areas, participants ranged in age from about 18 to 100 years. Participants had their cohort set by participant-reported clinical history.

Sequencing was carried out using PBMCs or T cells enriched from blood (not recorded which). This TCR was recovered from a man aged 35 to 55 who had been exposed to COVID-19. V usage is TRBV10-3 and J usage is TRBJ2-3, with D possibly matching TRBD2 (6 bases). This chain's CDR3 is CAIRGTASGTDTQYF. The CDR3, as DNA: TGTGCCATCAGGGGGACGGCTAGCGGCACAGATACGCAGTATTTT.